Listed below are T cell receptor beta chains from one sample, sequenced in a study of blood T cells in healthy people across ages. In TCRdb, the 5' RACE reads were re-called with MiXCR into one record per CDR3 protein. The sample shows fewer than 800,000 distinct CDR3 sequences, 49% of them seen only once. The specimen was blood. The receptors come from a woman aged 55-75 years in good health. Both conserved end residues are trimmed from each CDR3. The D gene is left open where the match is weak. Clone size appears in some rows only: once, few, many, or a class for an expanded clone.

>.|.|TRBV18
ASSPALDAEAF
>.|.|TRBV7-8
ASSLGSTSQPQH
>.|.|TRBV12-3/TRBV12-4
ASSPLGGMITVTQY
>.|few|TRBV9
ASSARAGPSYEQY
>.|.|TRBV6-2/TRBV6-3
ASSRRTAEAF
>.|few|TRBV2
ASSRATEEGRY
>TRBD2|.|TRBV20-1
SAKTSVSYNEQF
>.|.|TRBV30
AWSVGNVALH
>TRBD2|.|TRBV12-3/TRBV12-4
ASTKLAMNEQY
>.|.|TRBV6-6
AISGVYGNTIY
>.|.|TRBV15
ATRSPANYGYT
>.|.|TRBV24-1
ATSDPRTPGVTQH
>.|.|TRBV7-6
ASSLNGYSNQPQH
>.|.|TRBV20-1
SARSGNTEAF
>.|.|TRBV20-1
SASREPYTGELF
>.|.|TRBV4-3
ASTQTSFSYNEQF
>.|few|TRBV20-1
SARGLSSYNEQF
>.|few|TRBV7-6
ASSLRGGLIIDTQY
>.|.|TRBV2
ACREEGSYEQY
>TRBD2|.|TRBV7-2
ASSRSGSVVDEQF
>.|.|TRBV12-5
ASGFLTGANTGELF
>TRBD2|.|TRBV25-1
ASSPVAGAPNEQF
>.|.|TRBV6-5
ASSYSFSKNIQY
>TRBD1|few|TRBV29-1
SASTGGEGYT
>TRBD2|many|TRBV5-6
ASSAGLAGEPATQY
>.|.|TRBV3-1
ASSPFSNSYEQY
>TRBD2|.|TRBV4-3
ASSWSSGNEQF
>TRBD1|.|TRBV2
ASMRDRNNEQF
>.|.|TRBV27
ASSLGREADEQY
>.|.|TRBV6-2/TRBV6-3
ASSYSRQSQF
>TRBD1|few|TRBV28
ASAGTGTYEQY
>.|few|TRBV15
ATSRDRSIQQY
>TRBD1|.|TRBV7-9
AASQGSLDYGYT
>.|.|TRBV7-2
ASSLSPTASGANVLT
>TRBD2|.|TRBV12-3/TRBV12-4
ASRLAGLSNEQY
>TRBD2|.|TRBV7-2
ASSLAVAGGTYTQY
>.|.|TRBV28
ASSLPRHTDTQY
>.|.|TRBV7-8
ASSWAYQPQH
>.|.|TRBV11-2
ASSLMAGSLTDTQY
>TRBD2|.|TRBV7-8
ASSLALISGSIDTQY
>.|many|TRBV14
ASSQLGTLTYEQY
>.|.|TRBV7-9
ASSLDGPDTQY
>TRBD1|.|TRBV14
ASSAYDRATYEQY
>.|.|TRBV3-1
ASSQDGGSWNIQY
>.|.|TRBV15
ATSRDTGRQY
>.|few|TRBV2
ASSSAGKGEQY
>TRBD2|.|TRBV7-3
ASSLTGTSPPGNEQF
>.|few|TRBV5-1
ASSPIGGRGYNEQF
>TRBD2|few|TRBV20-1
SARLFLAESYNEQF
>TRBD2|.|TRBV29-1
SVVGRGTKNIQY
>.|few|TRBV12-3/TRBV12-4
ASSSERLNEQF
>TRBD1|.|TRBV28
ASSRGQGRPYEQY